The 24 T cell receptor beta chains reported below all come from one sample, sequenced in a study of blood T cell repertoires in COVID-19. TCRdb keeps only in-frame clones here, not all; method: immunoSEQ multiplex PCR. Of about 59,000 clones listed, around 80% are singletons. The material sequenced was peripheral blood. Source of these receptors: a man aged 55 to 70 with acute or convalescent COVID-19.

This clone was seen more than once but under ten times. The chain joins TRBV15 to TRBJ1-2; 7 bases line up with TRBD1. Trimming at V came to 1 base and at J to 8 bases, leaving 10 bases not matched to a gene. Germline CDR1 is LNHNV and CDR2 is YYDKDF (reference sequence). The CDR3 has 15 amino acids. DNA for the CDR3: TGTGCCACCAGCAGAGGAAGGGGGACAGTCGACGGCTACACCTTC. It codes for CATSRGRGTVDGYTF.

The V call is TRBV7-9, the J call TRBJ1-5; TRBD1 matches at 8 bases. Germline values: CDR1 SEHNR, CDR2 FQNEAQ (reference sequence). The CDR3 is made up of 15 amino acids. The V gene end was trimmed by 3 bases and the J gene end by 6 bases; junction bases not matched to a gene: 7. CDR3 protein: CASSLDRAKGQPQHF. The DNA for the CDR3 is TGTGCCAGCAGCTTGGACAGGGCGAAGGGTCAGCCCCAGCATTTT.

The rearrangement joins TRBV7-9 to TRBJ2-7; D possibly corresponds to TRBD2 (6 bases). This CDR3 is 11 amino acids long. The germline V gene encodes CDR1 SEHNR and CDR2 FQNEAQ (reference sequence). V shed 5 bases and J shed 9 bases, with 11 bases lying between them. The CDR3 here is CASSQSEGQYF. The CDR3 DNA follows: TGTGCCAGCAGCCAGTCGGAGGGGCAGTACTTC. Full variable domain (remainder filled in from reference TRBV7-9 and TRBJ2-7): DTGVSQNPRHKITKRGQNVTFRCDPISEHNRLYWYRQTLGQGPEFLTYFQNEAQLEKSRLLSDRFSAERPKGSFSTLEIQRTEQGDSAMYLCASSQSEGQYFGPGTRLTVT.

The chain has TRBV15 and TRBJ1-5, with 7 bases identical to TRBD1. This CDR3 comprises 18 residues. Looked up from germline, CDR1 is LNHNV and CDR2 is YYDKDF (reference sequence). V shed 0 bases and J 4 bases; nucleotides not matched to a gene: 12. The CDR3 protein is CATSRDSNTGVGNQPQHF. CDR3 in DNA: TGTGCCACCAGCAGAGATTCCAACACAGGGGTAGGGAATCAGCCCCAGCATTTT. The full variable domain, with the rest looked up from reference TRBV15 and TRBJ1-5, is DAMVIQNPRYQVTQFGKPVTLSCSQTLNHNVMYWYQQKSSQAPKLLFHYYDKDFNNEADTPDNFQSRRPNTSFCFLDIRSPGLGDTAMYLCATSRDSNTGVGNQPQHFGDGTRLSIL.

The chain has TRBV5-1 and TRBJ1-3; D is unresolved. V gave up 0 bases and J gave up 2 bases, with 12 bases separating them. CDR3 length equals 16 residues. CDR1 is SGHRS and CDR2 is YFSETQ in the germline V gene. The CDR3 nucleotides read TGCGCCAGCAGCTTGGGTACAAGATCTGCTGGAAACACCATATATTTT. As protein: CASSLGTRSAGNTIYF.

The chain recombines TRBV2 with TRBJ2-2; D is perhaps TRBD2 (5 bases). CDR1 and CDR2 (germline): SNHLY, FYNNEI. V lost 6 bases, J lost 8 bases, and 13 bases lay in between. This CDR3 has 13 amino acids. The CDR3 nucleotides are TGTGCCAGCAGGGCTAGCATGTCGGGGGAGCTGTTTTTT. It specifies CASRASMSGELFF.

The V call is TRBV19, the J call TRBJ2-7; TRBD2 aligns across 11 bases. The ends lost 1 base at V and 7 bases at J; junction bases unmatched: 6. The V gene's germline CDR1 is LNHDA and CDR2 SQIVND (reference sequence). There are 15 residues in the CDR3. The CDR3 nucleotides are TGTGCCAGTAGTATAGGACTAGCGGGATCTGGAGAGCAGTACTTC. Protein sequence: CASSIGLAGSGEQYF.

Points on this clone: At the DNA level, this CDR3 is encoded by other sequences in the same sample as well. V gene TRBV29-1 combines with J gene TRBJ2-5, with D perhaps matching TRBD2 (5 bases). CDR1 and CDR2 (germline): SQVTM, ANQGSEA. The length of the CDR3 is 12 residues. The V end lost 0 bases, the J end lost 3 bases, and 5 bases lay between the germline ends. CDR3 region: CSVEEGEETQYF. CDR3 DNA sequence: TGCAGCGTTGAAGAGGGAGAAGAGACCCAGTACTTC.

The V gene is TRBV18, the J gene TRBJ2-5, with 8 bases fitting TRBD1. V dropped 4 bases and J dropped 4; count of bases not matched to a gene: 8. The CDR3 sequence is 15 residues long. Germline-derived CDR1 and CDR2 are KGHSH and LQKENI. In DNA form, the CDR3 reads TGTGCCAGCTCACTTTTACAGGGGGATGTAGAGACCCAGTACTTC. Translated, it gives CASSLLQGDVETQYF.

This clone was recorded a few times. The rearrangement joins TRBV7-3 to TRBJ2-3; 9 nucleotides line up with TRBD1. The junction had 2 bases not matched to a gene; V was cut back by 3 bases and J by 1 base. The CDR3 totals 15 residues. In germline, CDR1 is SGHTA, CDR2 FQGTGA. For the CDR3, the DNA is TGTGCCAGCAGCTTGACAGGGGGGCGCACAGATACGCAGTATTTT. It specifies CASSLTGGRTDTQYF.

The V gene is TRBV27, the J gene TRBJ2-2, with 7 nucleotides matching TRBD2. V shed 3 bases, J shed 4 bases, and the junction held 5 bases outside the gene matches. The CDR3 length is 15 residues. Germline CDR1 is MNHEY and CDR2 is SMNVEV (reference sequence). CDR3 sequence: CASSLKGGFTGELFF. CDR3 in DNA: TGTGCCAGCAGTTTGAAGGGAGGGTTCACCGGGGAGCTGTTTTTT.

This clone was seen only once. The chain employs TRBV28 and TRBJ2-1; 13 bases match TRBD2. From germline, CDR1 is MDHEN and CDR2 SYDVKM. The junction had 9 bases not matched to a gene; V was cut back by 5 bases and J by 14 bases. The CDR3 is 14 residues long. CDR3 amino acids: CASSLLAGGPSEFF. The DNA of the CDR3 is TGTGCCAGCAGTCTACTAGCGGGAGGGCCCTCGGAGTTCTTC.

This chain connects TRBV27 to TRBJ2-7, with 7 bases lining up with TRBD2. From germline, CDR1 is MNHEY and CDR2 SMNVEV (reference sequence). The V segment lost 6 bases and the J segment 4 bases; nucleotides outside the gene matches: 9. The CDR3 consists of 14 residues. The CDR3 loop reads CASSQRDGGYEQYF. CDR3 sequence (DNA): TGTGCCAGCAGCCAAAGGGACGGGGGGTACGAGCAGTACTTC.

V usage is TRBV6-5 and J usage is TRBJ2-1, with 7 bases that match TRBD2. CDR1 and CDR2 (germline): MNHEY, SVGAGI. Trimming took 6 bases from V and 6 from J; bases not matched to a gene: 5. The CDR3 loop spans 13 amino acids. The CDR3 coding sequence is TGTGCCAGCAGCCTCCGGGGGGTCAATGAGCAGTTCTTC. This sequence encodes CASSLRGVNEQFF.

This clone is a singleton in its sample. This rearrangement joins TRBV7-4 to TRBJ2-7; 10 nucleotides agree with TRBD2. This CDR3 has 16 residues. With 3 bases clipped from V and 1 base from J, the junction kept 6 bases outside the gene matches. Germline V gives CDR1 SGHVT, CDR2 SQSDAQ. The CDR3 loop reads CASSLGRTSGSYEQYF. For the CDR3, the DNA is TGTGCCAGCAGCTTGGGCCGGACTAGCGGATCCTACGAGCAGTACTTC.

The chain combines TRBV20-1 with TRBJ1-5; a weak D match, TRBD1 (5 bases). The CDR3 spans 11 residues. V was cut by 3 bases and J by 11 bases, with 11 bases left in between. Germline V gene sequence: CDR1 DFQATT, CDR2 SNEGSKA (reference sequence). Here the CDR3 DNA reads TGCAGTGCTAGGGGTGGGGGGACCCAGCATTTT. It is translated as CSARGGGTQHF.

The chain links TRBV27 to TRBJ2-3; D possibly corresponds to TRBD1 (6 bases). Trimming took 0 bases from V and 4 from J, leaving 14 bases between them. There are 16 residues in the CDR3. Germline V gene lookup returns CDR1 MNHEY and CDR2 SMNVEV (reference sequence). CDR3 amino acids: CASSLSLGRGPDTQYF. In DNA form, the CDR3 reads TGTGCCAGCAGTTTATCGTTGGGCAGGGGCCCAGATACGCAGTATTTT.

The gene calls are TRBV19 and TRBJ2-2, with D perhaps matching TRBD2 (6 bases). Germline values: CDR1 LNHDA, CDR2 SQIVND (reference sequence). The CDR3 spans 16 residues. V was clipped by 4 bases and J by 7 bases, with 19 bases between them. The CDR3, as DNA: TGTGCCAGTAGTAGGTTAGATGTGCCCGGGGGCGGGGAGCTGTTTTTT. It translates to CASSRLDVPGGGELFF.

In this sample, this clone turned up once. The J gene is TRBJ1-2, the V gene TRBV11-2; TRBD1 agrees at 10 bases. The V gene's germline CDR1 is SGHAT and CDR2 FQNNGV. With V trimmed by 5 bases and J by 4 bases, 7 bases remained unmatched. The length of the CDR3 is 15 residues. CDR3 coding DNA: TGTGCCAGCAGCCCTGGGACAGGGGTGCCCTATGGCTACACCTTC. Protein: CASSPGTGVPYGYTF.

This chain links TRBV3-1 (or the pseudogene TRBV3-2) with TRBJ2-2; 7 positions match TRBD1. Losses at the gene ends were 2 bases for V and 5 bases for J; bases not matched to a gene: 8. Germline V CDR1 and CDR2: LGHDT, YNNKEL (reference sequence). The length of the CDR3 is 16 residues. The CDR3 loop is CASSQSGVTGTGELFF. CDR3 DNA sequence: TGTGCCAGCAGCCAATCTGGAGTGACAGGGACCGGGGAGCTGTTTTTT.

The rearrangement uses TRBV5-4 and TRBJ2-5, with D hard to call. Germline V gene sequence: CDR1 SGHNT, CDR2 YYREEE (reference sequence). CDR3 length: 13 amino acids. V shed 0 bases and J shed 2 bases, with 5 bases lying between them. The CDR3 DNA reads as TGTGCCAGCAGCTTGGAAATACAAGAGACCCAGTACTTC. Its translation is CASSLEIQETQYF.

The rearrangement links TRBV7-2 to TRBJ1-1, with 8 bases that match TRBD1. Per the germline V gene, CDR1 is SGHTA and CDR2 is FQGNSA. With 1 base clipped from V and 4 bases from J, the junction kept 5 bases outside the gene matches. The CDR3 spans 15 residues. The CDR3 DNA sequence: TGTGCCAGCAGCTTAGGGACAGGGTGGTTCACTGAAGCTTTCTTT. Protein sequence: CASSLGTGWFTEAFF.

This clone has just a few counts. This chain links TRBV18 with TRBJ2-2; TRBD2 aligns across 10 bases. The CDR3 has 16 amino acids. From germline, CDR1 is KGHSH and CDR2 LQKENI. J gave up 2 bases and V 5 bases, and 5 bases lay outside the gene matches. CDR3 in DNA: TGTGCCAGCTCATTTACTAGCGGGGCCAACACCGGGGAGCTGTTTTTT. As protein: CASSFTSGANTGELFF.

This chain connects TRBV4-3 to TRBJ2-7, with D possibly matching TRBD2 (5 bases). Germline CDR1 is LGHNA and CDR2 is YSLEER. This CDR3 has 14 residues. The V gene lost 0 bases and the J gene lost 6 bases, with 12 bases spanning the gap. The DNA for the CDR3 is TGCGCCAGCAGCCAAGATCGGTGGGAGAGCGAGCAGTACTTC. This sequence encodes CASSQDRWESEQYF.